A single sample is the source of the 32 T cell receptor beta chains below, sequenced in a study of T-cell reconstitution after alpha-beta-depleted transplantation in children. Construction of the TCRbeta library involved unique molecular identifiers. One entry per CDR3 protein, called by TCRdb with MiXCR from the PCR reads. The data show hundreds of thousands of distinct CDR3 sequences, 24% seen once. This sample comprised PBMCs, mostly from graft donor cells, obtained 360 days after TCRalphabeta/CD19-depleted stem cell transplant. The receptors originated from a female patient between 2 and 15 years old who had a stem cell transplant for congenital amegakaryocytic thrombocytopenia, so the T cells may come from the graft donor.

By sample share, this clonotype is medium-sized. This chain connects TRBV5-1 to TRBJ2-3; 9 nucleotides line up with TRBD2. CDR3 size: 16 residues. The junction had 6 bases not matched to a gene; V was cut back by 2 bases and J by 2 bases. Germline CDR1 reads SGHRS; CDR2 reads YFSETQ. As DNA, the CDR3 is TGCGCCAGCAGCTTCATACTAGCGGGCCCCACAGATACGCAGTATTTT. It translates to CASSFILAGPTDTQYF.

This clonotype was counted only a few times. The V call is TRBV28, the J call TRBJ1-5, with D hard to call. CDR3 size: 12 residues. The germline V gene encodes CDR1 MDHEN and CDR2 SYDVKM. V lost 4 bases, J lost 7 bases, and 8 bases lay in between. The CDR3 reads CASSSKVQPQHF. In DNA form, the CDR3 reads TGTGCCAGCAGTTCAAAGGTCCAGCCCCAGCATTTT.

The rearrangement uses TRBV4-1 and TRBJ1-5; D is unclear. The germline gives CDR1 MGHRA, CDR2 YSYEKL. V was pared by 4 bases and J by 1 base, with 11 bases between. This CDR3 has 15 residues. The CDR3 DNA reads TGCGCCAGCAGCCCAGGACCGAAAAGCAATCAGCCCCAGCATTTT. This codes for CASSPGPKSNQPQHF.

The chain combines TRBV10-3 with TRBJ2-3, with 10 bases lining up with TRBD2. Germline V gene sequence: CDR1 ENHRY, CDR2 SYGVKD. V lost 2 bases, J lost 3 bases, and 8 bases stayed unmatched. The CDR3 runs 17 residues. The CDR3 loop is CAISEPTSSGSTDTQYF. The CDR3 DNA is TGTGCCATCAGTGAGCCCACTTCTAGCGGGAGTACAGATACGCAGTATTTT.

V is TRBV7-8 and J is TRBJ1-2, with a possible D match to TRBD1 (5 bases). V lost 1 base and J 3 bases, leaving 12 bases between the germline ends. CDR1 is SGHVS, CDR2 FQNEAQ, per germline. The CDR3 is 15 amino acids. CDR3 nucleotide sequence: TGTGCCAGCAGCTTAGAATTCGGCAGGGACTATGGCTACACCTTC. Residues: CASSLEFGRDYGYTF.

This chain uses TRBV5-4 with TRBJ2-3; a weak D match, TRBD2 (5 bases). This CDR3 has 14 amino acids. Trimming cost V 4 bases and J 4 bases, with 13 bases left between them. Germline V gene lookup returns CDR1 SGHNT and CDR2 YYREEE (reference sequence). CDR3 residues: CASSPLMEADTQYF. The CDR3 DNA reads as TGTGCCAGCAGCCCCCTCATGGAGGCAGATACGCAGTATTTT.

As for this clonotype: One junction end disagrees with the germline gene, perhaps due to a read error. V is TRBV7-9 and J is TRBJ1-1; D remains unclear. The germline CDR1 and CDR2 sequences are SEHNR and FQNEAQ (reference sequence). The CDR3 contains 13 residues. The CDR3 loop is CSSSLGSRGEAFF. The CDR3 DNA reads as TGTTCCAGCAGCTTAGGTAGCAGAGGTGAAGCTTTCTTT.

The V and J genes are TRBV12-3 or TRBV12-4 and TRBJ1-3; possibly TRBD1 for D (6 bases). Trimming stripped 2 bases from V and 6 bases from J, with 14 bases between. The CDR3 sequence is 15 residues long. The CDR3 DNA follows: TGTGCCAGCAGTTTATGGGCAGGGGTAGAAAACACCATATATTTT. Amino acid sequence: CASSLWAGVENTIYF.

The rearrangement joins TRBV4-1 to TRBJ2-1; TRBD1 matches 10 bases. Germline assignment: CDR1 MGHRA and CDR2 YSYEKL. The trim removed 3 bases at V and 8 bases at J, leaving 1 base unmatched. The CDR3 has 13 amino acids. The CDR3 DNA is TGCGCCAGCAGCCAGGGGACAGGGGATGAGCAGTTCTTC. Residues: CASSQGTGDEQFF.

A few counts support this clonotype. The chain employs TRBV7-2 and TRBJ2-1; D may be TRBD1 or TRBD2 (8 bases each). The CDR3 loop spans 17 amino acids. The germline gives CDR1 SGHTA, CDR2 FQGNSA. V was shortened by 6 bases and J by 4 bases, with 22 bases between the two germline ends. The CDR3 region is CASRRGGLTGVYNEQFF. The DNA of the CDR3 is TGTGCCAGCAGACGGGGGGGCCTGACAGGGGTTTACAATGAGCAGTTCTTC.

Ten or more counts support this clonotype. This chain connects TRBV27 to TRBJ2-2; TRBD1 agrees at 8 bases. The CDR3 consists of 17 residues. Germline V CDR1 and CDR2: MNHEY, SMNVEV (reference sequence). J was trimmed by 1 base and V by 5 bases; bases with no gene match: 9. CDR3 in amino acids: CASSRYSGTGNTGELFF. Here the CDR3 DNA reads TGTGCCAGCAGTAGATACTCCGGGACAGGGAACACCGGGGAGCTGTTTTTT.

The chain couples TRBV11-2 to TRBJ2-3; possibly TRBD2 for D (5 bases). The CDR3 spans 15 residues. Germline CDR1 is SGHAT and CDR2 is FQNNGV. V was shortened by 5 bases and J by 0 bases, with 12 bases between the two germline ends. The CDR3 sequence is CASSALGISTDTQYF. The CDR3 nucleotides read TGTGCCAGCAGCGCTCTCGGGATCAGCACAGATACGCAGTATTTT.

The chain couples TRBV20-1 to TRBJ2-2; possibly TRBD1 for D (5 bases). Trimming pared 5 bases from V and 3 bases from J, leaving 13 bases between. Germline lookup yields CDR1 DFQATT and CDR2 SNEGSKA (reference sequence). This CDR3 is 14 amino acids long. The CDR3 sequence: CSASQTVDTGELFF. The CDR3 DNA reads as TGCAGTGCTTCTCAGACAGTCGACACCGGGGAGCTGTTTTTT.

The chain couples TRBV29-1 to TRBJ2-3, with D tentatively TRBD1 or TRBD2 (5 bases each). Trimming cost V 4 bases and J 6 bases, with 20 bases left between them. Germline V gene data show CDR1 as SQVTM and CDR2 as ANQGSEA. This CDR3 is 15 amino acids long. CDR3 protein: CSVVPRDLRADTQYF. The CDR3, as DNA: TGCAGCGTTGTCCCCCGGGACCTGAGAGCGGATACGCAGTATTTT.

This clonotype was seen more than once but under ten times. J is TRBJ2-3 and V is TRBV5-1; D is possibly TRBD2 (5 bases). The germline CDR1 and CDR2 sequences are SGHRS and YFSETQ. The V and J ends lost 4 bases and 2 bases respectively, with 14 bases between them. The CDR3 sequence is 15 residues long. In nucleotides, the CDR3 is TGCGCCAGCAGCCCGACGGGGAGCCTCACAGATACGCAGTATTTT. Encoded protein: CASSPTGSLTDTQYF.

The table lists this clonotype with a few counts. V gene TRBV3-1 combines with J gene TRBJ2-7, with 8 bases lining up with TRBD2. CDR1 LGHDT and CDR2 YNNKEL come from the germline V gene (reference sequence). Trimming removed 6 bases from V and 2 bases from J; junction bases left unmatched: 6. The CDR3 runs to 14 residues. The CDR3 spells CASRDTSGPYEQYF. The CDR3 DNA follows: TGTGCCAGCAGGGACACTAGCGGACCCTACGAGCAGTACTTC.

A few counts support this clonotype. The chain employs TRBV12-3 or TRBV12-4 and TRBJ2-5; 7 bases align to TRBD2. Losses at the gene ends were 5 bases for V and 5 bases for J; bases not matched to a gene: 8. The CDR3 sequence is 14 residues long. CDR3 nucleotide sequence: TGTGCCAGCAGTACGATACCCGGGGGGGAGACCCAGTACTTC. Amino acids: CASSTIPGGETQYF.

The rearrangement links TRBV27 to TRBJ1-2, with 8 positions matching TRBD1. V trimming: 7 bases; J trimming: 13 bases; junction bases outside the gene matches: 17. This CDR3 spans 14 amino acids. Germline-derived CDR1 and CDR2 are MNHEY and SMNVEV (reference sequence). The DNA of the CDR3 is TGTGCCAGCAAATTCTACCAAGCGGGACAGGTACTCACCTTC. This sequence encodes CASKFYQAGQVLTF.

This chain links TRBV7-7 with TRBJ2-1, with D perhaps being TRBD1 or TRBD2 (6 bases each). This CDR3 region has 13 residues. V was shortened by 1 base and J by 9 bases, with 10 bases between the two germline ends. Germline V CDR1 and CDR2: SSHAT, FNYEAQ (reference sequence). This chain's CDR3 is CASSLVGGGEQFF. The CDR3 nucleotides are TGTGCCAGCAGCTTAGTTGGAGGGGGTGAGCAGTTCTTC.

This chain uses TRBV6-1 with TRBJ1-5; perhaps TRBD1 as D (5 bases). This CDR3 comprises 12 residues. V lost 8 bases to trimming and J lost 7 bases, with 12 bases between them. The germline V gene encodes CDR1 MNHNS and CDR2 SASEGT. In nucleotides, the CDR3 is TGTGCCAGCCGCCGGGGCAGGCAGCCCCAGCATTTT. This encodes CASRRGRQPQHF.

The table lists this clonotype with a few counts. J is TRBJ2-7 and V is TRBV7-8; 7 nucleotides line up with TRBD1. V was clipped by 3 bases and J by 9 bases; unmatched bases: 14. This CDR3 has 15 amino acids. Germline values: CDR1 SGHVS, CDR2 FQNEAQ. The DNA for the CDR3 is TGTGCCAGCAGCTTCAGACAGGGAGAGGGGCGGCGGCAGTACTTC. Translating gives CASSFRQGEGRRQYF.

This chain connects TRBV12-3 or TRBV12-4 to TRBJ1-3, with 7 bases that match TRBD1. V shed 3 bases, J shed 4 bases, and the junction held 3 bases outside the gene matches. This CDR3 has 14 amino acids. CDR3 in DNA: TGTGCCAGCAGTTTGGCAGGGGGAGGAAACACCATATATTTT. Its translation is CASSLAGGGNTIYF.

This clonotype came up many times. The rearrangement joins TRBV9 to TRBJ2-5; TRBD1 or TRBD2 may be the D gene (7 bases each). CDR1 and CDR2 from the germline V gene are SGDLS and YYNGEE. The CDR3 contains 15 residues. Trimming removed 0 bases at V and 5 bases at J, with 14 bases between. CDR3 protein: CASSVGAGGGETQYF. As DNA, the CDR3 is TGTGCCAGCAGCGTAGGAGCAGGGGGAGGGGAGACCCAGTACTTC.

This clonotype was counted between two and nine times. The chain employs TRBV10-2 and TRBJ2-1; no firm D call. Trimming stripped 8 bases from V and 3 bases from J, with 5 bases between. The CDR3 spans 11 residues. Germline-derived CDR1 and CDR2 are WSHSY and SAAADI. The CDR3 DNA sequence: TGCGCCAGCGGGGTCTACAATGAGCAGTTCTTC. Encoded protein: CASGVYNEQFF.

The V gene is TRBV30, the J gene TRBJ2-5, with 7 nucleotides matching TRBD1. The germline CDR1 and CDR2 sequences are GTSNPN and SVGIG (reference sequence). Unmatched junction bases numbered 4, after V lost 5 bases and J lost 1 base. The CDR3 has 13 amino acids. The CDR3 region has the DNA TGTGCCTGGGCCGGGACAGCCCAAGAGACCCAGTACTTC. This translates into CAWAGTAQETQYF.

This clonotype was detected only once. The rearrangement links TRBV14 to TRBJ2-7, with D possibly being TRBD1 or TRBD2 (5 bases each). The CDR3 sequence is 15 residues long. Germline values: CDR1 SGHDN, CDR2 FVKESK. V shed 1 base and J shed 12 bases, with 22 bases lying between them. The CDR3: CASSQGTGLDPRVYF. The CDR3 DNA reads as TGTGCCAGCAGCCAAGGGACGGGGTTGGATCCCAGGGTGTACTTC. Filled out from reference TRBV14 and TRBJ2-7, the complete variable domain reads EAGVTQFPSHSVIEKGQTVTLRCDPISGHDNLYWYRRVMGKEIKFLLHFVKESKQDESGMPNNRFLAERTGGTYSTLKVQPAELEDSGVYFCASSQGTGLDPRVYFGPGTRLTVT.

This clonotype was detected ten times or more. At one of its ends the junction is not consistent with the germline gene, which may arise from a read error. The rearrangement uses TRBV5-1 and TRBJ2-6, with unresolved D. The germline CDR1 and CDR2 sequences are SGHRS and YFSETQ. This CDR3 contains 14 residues. This chain's CDR3 is CASSLVSGANVLTF. In DNA form, the CDR3 reads TGTGCCAGCAGTTTGGTCTCTGGGGCCAACGTCCTGACTTTC.

In this sample, this clonotype turned up a few times. The V gene is TRBV12-3 or TRBV12-4, the J gene TRBJ1-4, with D perhaps matching TRBD1 (6 bases). This CDR3 has 15 amino acids. Trimming took off 7 bases at V and 6 bases at J, with 18 bases between the two ends. This CDR3 reads CASNNNREGDEKLFF. Written as DNA, the CDR3 is TGTGCCAGCAATAACAACAGGGAGGGCGATGAAAAACTGTTTTTT.

The rearrangement uses TRBV4-1 and TRBJ1-1; 8 bases map to TRBD1. From germline, CDR1 is MGHRA and CDR2 YSYEKL. With 1 base clipped from V and 5 bases from J, the junction kept 9 bases outside the gene matches. The CDR3 is made up of 16 amino acids. CDR3: CASSQGTRQGWTEAFF. As DNA, the CDR3 is TGCGCCAGCAGCCAAGGAACAAGACAGGGGTGGACTGAAGCTTTCTTT.

CDR3 nucleotide sequence: TGTGCCAGCAGCCAAGATCCGGGGATCCCCCTTGGCTACACCTTC. Protein product: CASSQDPGIPLGYTF. The rearrangement links TRBV3-1 to TRBJ1-2; no clear D gene. The CDR3 has 15 amino acids. The V end lost 0 bases, the J end lost 7 bases, and 15 bases lay between the germline ends. CDR1 is LGHDT, CDR2 YNNKEL, per germline (reference sequence).

The chain recombines TRBV5-1 with TRBJ1-6; D perhaps matches TRBD1 (6 bases). This CDR3 spans 14 amino acids. The ends were cut back, 1 base at V and 8 bases at J, with 10 bases in the middle. The germline gives CDR1 SGHRS, CDR2 YFSETQ. CDR3 protein: CASSLRTVDSPLHF. The CDR3 DNA sequence: TGCGCCAGCAGCTTGCGGACAGTTGATTCACCCCTCCACTTT. The variable domain in full, completed from reference TRBV5-1 and TRBJ1-6, reads KAGVTQTPRYLIKTRGQQVTLSCSPISGHRSVSWYQQTPGQGLQFLFEYFSETQRNKGNFPGRFSGRQFSNSRSEMNVSTLELGDSALYLCASSLRTVDSPLHFGNGTRLTVT.

This clonotype was counted a few times. The rearrangement links TRBV15 to TRBJ2-2, with D perhaps matching TRBD1 (6 bases). Germline V CDR1 and CDR2: LNHNV, YYDKDF (reference sequence). The CDR3 is 14 amino acids. V lost 3 bases and J 5 bases, leaving 10 bases between the germline ends. As DNA, the CDR3 is TGTGCCACCAGCAGTCAACAGGGAACCGGGGAGCTGTTTTTT. Its translation: CATSSQQGTGELFF.